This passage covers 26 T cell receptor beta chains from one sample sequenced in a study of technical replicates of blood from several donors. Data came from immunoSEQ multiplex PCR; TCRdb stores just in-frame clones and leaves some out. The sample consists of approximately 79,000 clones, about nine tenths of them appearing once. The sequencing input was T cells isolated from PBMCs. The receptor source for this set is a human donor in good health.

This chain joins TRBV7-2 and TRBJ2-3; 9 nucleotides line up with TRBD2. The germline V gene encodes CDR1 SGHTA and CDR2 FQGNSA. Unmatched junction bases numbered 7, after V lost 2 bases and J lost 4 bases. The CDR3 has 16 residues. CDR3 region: CASSLLAGGLADTQYF. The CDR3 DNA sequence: TGTGCCAGCAGCTTACTGGCGGGAGGGCTGGCAGATACGCAGTATTTT. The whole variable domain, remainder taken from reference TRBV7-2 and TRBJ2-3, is GAGVSQSPSNKVTEKGKDVELRCDPISGHTALYWYRQSLGQGLEFLIYFQGNSAPDKSGLPSDRFSAERTGGSVSTLTIQRTQQEDSAVYLCASSLLAGGLADTQYFGPGTRLTVL.

In DNA, the CDR3 is TGTGCCAGCAGCTTATATGGAGACCGAATGGGGCAGGGGGATATAGGCTACACCTTC. This encodes CASSLYGDRMGQGDIGYTF. This chain uses TRBV7-3 with TRBJ1-2, with TRBD1 identical over 7 bases. The CDR3 loop spans 19 amino acids. Germline CDR1 reads SGHTA; CDR2 reads FQGTGA. After removal of 2 bases from V and 8 bases from J, the junction contained 23 bases not matched to a gene.

CDR3 sequence reads: CASSLGGEINEQYF. The DNA for the CDR3 is TGTGCCAGTAGTCTAGGGGGGGAGATCAACGAGCAGTACTTC. The chain carries TRBV19 and TRBJ2-7; TRBD2 is a possible D gene (7 bases). The ends were cut back, 5 bases at V and 5 bases at J, with 16 bases in the middle. The CDR3 runs to 14 residues. The germline gives CDR1 LNHDA, CDR2 SQIVND (reference sequence).

This CDR3 reads CATDRGTYEQYF. In nucleotides, the CDR3 is TGTGCCACTGACAGGGGCACCTACGAGCAGTACTTC. This chain links TRBV7-2 with TRBJ2-7; the match to TRBD1 covers 8 bases. The germline V gene encodes CDR1 SGHTA and CDR2 FQGNSA. The CDR3 totals 12 residues. The V gene end was trimmed by 10 bases and the J gene end by 2 bases; junction bases not matched to a gene: 4.

The CDR3 region is CASSLGGVGNQPQHF. The CDR3 DNA is TGCGCCAGCAGCTTGGGGGGCGTCGGGAATCAGCCCCAGCATTTT. The chain uses TRBV5-1 and TRBJ1-5; D might be TRBD1 (5 bases). Per the germline V gene, CDR1 is SGHRS and CDR2 is YFSETQ. The ends were cut back, 0 bases at V and 4 bases at J, with 11 bases in the middle. CDR3 length: 15 residues. The variable domain in full, with the rest retrieved from reference TRBV5-1 and TRBJ1-5, is KAGVTQTPRYLIKTRGQQVTLSCSPISGHRSVSWYQQTPGQGLQFLFEYFSETQRNKGNFPGRFSGRQFSNSRSEMNVSTLELGDSALYLCASSLGGVGNQPQHFGDGTRLSIL.

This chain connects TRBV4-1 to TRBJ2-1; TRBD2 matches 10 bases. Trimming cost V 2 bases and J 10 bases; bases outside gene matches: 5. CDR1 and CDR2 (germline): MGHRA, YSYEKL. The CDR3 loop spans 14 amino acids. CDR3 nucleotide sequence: TGCGCCAGCAGCCAAACTAGCGGGATTTCGGAGCAGTTCTTC. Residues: CASSQTSGISEQFF.

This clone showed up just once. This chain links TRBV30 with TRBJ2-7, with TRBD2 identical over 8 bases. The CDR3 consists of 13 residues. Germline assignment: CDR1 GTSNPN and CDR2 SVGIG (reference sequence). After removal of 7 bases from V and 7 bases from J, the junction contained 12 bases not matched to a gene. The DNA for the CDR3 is TGTGCCTCGACGAGCGGGAGCCGGGTGGAGCAGTACTTC. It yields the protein CASTSGSRVEQYF.

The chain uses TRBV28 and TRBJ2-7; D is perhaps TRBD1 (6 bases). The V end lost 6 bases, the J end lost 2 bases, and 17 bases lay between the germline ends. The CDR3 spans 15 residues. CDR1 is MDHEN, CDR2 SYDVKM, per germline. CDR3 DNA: TGTGCCAGCAGAAATACAGGGAAACCCCCCTACGAGCAGTACTTC. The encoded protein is CASRNTGKPPYEQYF.

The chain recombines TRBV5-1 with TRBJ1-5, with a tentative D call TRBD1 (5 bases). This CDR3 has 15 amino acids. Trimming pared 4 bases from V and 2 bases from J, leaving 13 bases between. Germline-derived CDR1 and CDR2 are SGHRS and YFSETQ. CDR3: CASSLSGKGNQPQHF. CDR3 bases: TGCGCCAGCAGCCTGTCAGGGAAGGGCAATCAGCCCCAGCATTTT.

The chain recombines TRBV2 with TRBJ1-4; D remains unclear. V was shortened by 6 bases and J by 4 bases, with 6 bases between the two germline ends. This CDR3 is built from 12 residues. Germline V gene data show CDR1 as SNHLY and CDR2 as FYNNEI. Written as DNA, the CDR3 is TGTGCCAGCAGGGAACTTAATGAAAAACTGTTTTTT. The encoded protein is CASRELNEKLFF.

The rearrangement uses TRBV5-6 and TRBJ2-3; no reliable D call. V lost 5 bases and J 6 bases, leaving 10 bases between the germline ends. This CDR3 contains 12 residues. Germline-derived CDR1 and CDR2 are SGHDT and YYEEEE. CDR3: CASSQTGDTQYF. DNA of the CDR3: TGTGCCAGCAGTCAGACTGGGGATACGCAGTATTTT.

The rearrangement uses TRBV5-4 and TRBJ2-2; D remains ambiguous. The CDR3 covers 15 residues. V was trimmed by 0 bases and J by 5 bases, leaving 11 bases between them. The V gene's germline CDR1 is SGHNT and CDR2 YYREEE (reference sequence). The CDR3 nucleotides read TGTGCCAGCAGCTTGGAGGCTGGGCAAACCGGGGAGCTGTTTTTT. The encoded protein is CASSLEAGQTGELFF.

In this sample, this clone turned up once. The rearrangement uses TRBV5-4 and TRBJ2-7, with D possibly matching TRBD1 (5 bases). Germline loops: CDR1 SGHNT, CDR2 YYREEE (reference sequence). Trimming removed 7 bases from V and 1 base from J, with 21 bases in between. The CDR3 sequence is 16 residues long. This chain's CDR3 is CASDSRQCHLSYEQYF. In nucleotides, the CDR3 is TGTGCCAGCGACTCAAGACAGTGCCACCTATCCTACGAGCAGTACTTC.

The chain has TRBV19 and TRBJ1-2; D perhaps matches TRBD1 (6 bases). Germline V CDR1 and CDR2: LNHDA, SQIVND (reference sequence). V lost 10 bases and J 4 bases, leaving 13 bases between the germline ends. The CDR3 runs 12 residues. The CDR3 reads CANRQDAYGYTF. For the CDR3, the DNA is TGTGCCAATCGACAGGACGCCTATGGCTACACCTTC. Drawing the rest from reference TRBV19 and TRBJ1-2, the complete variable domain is DGGITQSPKYLFRKEGQNVTLSCEQNLNHDAMYWYRQDPGQGLRLIYYSQIVNDFQKGDIAEGYSVSREKKESFPLTVTSAQKNPTAFYLCANRQDAYGYTFGSGTRLTVV.

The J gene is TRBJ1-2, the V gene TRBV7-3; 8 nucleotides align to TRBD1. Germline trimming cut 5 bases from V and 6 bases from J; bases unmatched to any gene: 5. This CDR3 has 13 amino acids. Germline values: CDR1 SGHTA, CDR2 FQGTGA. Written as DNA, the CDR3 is TGTGCCAGCAGCGACGACAGGGGCCATGGCTACACCTTC. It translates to CASSDDRGHGYTF.

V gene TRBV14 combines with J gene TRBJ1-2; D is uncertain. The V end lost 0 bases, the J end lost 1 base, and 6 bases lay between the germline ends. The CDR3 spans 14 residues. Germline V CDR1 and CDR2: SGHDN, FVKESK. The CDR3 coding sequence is TGTGCCAGCAGCCAAGAGAACAGTAACTATGGCTACACCTTC. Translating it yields CASSQENSNYGYTF.

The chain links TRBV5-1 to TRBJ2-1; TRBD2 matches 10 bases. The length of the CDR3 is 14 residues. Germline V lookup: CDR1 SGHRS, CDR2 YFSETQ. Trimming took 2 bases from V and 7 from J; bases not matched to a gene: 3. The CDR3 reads CASSFPSGSNEQFF. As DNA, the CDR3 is TGCGCCAGCAGCTTCCCTAGCGGGAGTAATGAGCAGTTCTTC.

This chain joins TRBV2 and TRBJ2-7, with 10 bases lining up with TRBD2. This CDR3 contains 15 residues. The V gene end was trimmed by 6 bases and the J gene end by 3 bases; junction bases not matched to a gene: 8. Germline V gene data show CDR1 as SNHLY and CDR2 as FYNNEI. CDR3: CASSEGLATIYEQYF. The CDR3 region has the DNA TGTGCCAGCAGCGAGGGACTAGCGACGATCTACGAGCAGTACTTC.

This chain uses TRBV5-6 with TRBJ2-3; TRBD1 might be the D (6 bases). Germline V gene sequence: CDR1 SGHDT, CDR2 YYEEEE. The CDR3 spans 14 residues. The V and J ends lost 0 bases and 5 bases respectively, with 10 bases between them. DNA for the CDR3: TGTGCCAGCAGCTTGGCAGGGGAGAGAGATACGCAGTATTTT. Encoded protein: CASSLAGERDTQYF. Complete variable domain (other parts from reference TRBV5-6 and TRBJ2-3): DAGVTQSPTHLIKTRGQQVTLRCSPKSGHDTVSWYQQALGQGPQFIFQYYEEEERQRGNFPDRFSGHQFPNYSSELNVNALLLGDSALYLCASSLAGERDTQYFGPGTRLTVL.

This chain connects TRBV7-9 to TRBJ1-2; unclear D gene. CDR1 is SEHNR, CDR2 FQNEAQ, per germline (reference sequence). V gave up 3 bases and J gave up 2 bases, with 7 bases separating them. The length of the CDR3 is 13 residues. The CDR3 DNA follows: TGTGCCAGCAGCTTGAGTCTGAACTATGGCTACACCTTC. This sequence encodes CASSLSLNYGYTF.

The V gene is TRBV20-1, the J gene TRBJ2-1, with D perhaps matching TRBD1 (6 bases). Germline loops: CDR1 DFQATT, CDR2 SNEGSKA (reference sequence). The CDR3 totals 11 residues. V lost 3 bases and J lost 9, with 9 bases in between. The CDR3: CSASGRGEQFF. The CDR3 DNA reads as TGCAGTGCTAGTGGCAGGGGTGAGCAGTTCTTC.

Here the CDR3 reads CASYNSGSYEQYF. As DNA, the CDR3 is TGTGCCAGCTATAATAGCGGCTCCTACGAGCAGTACTTC. The chain employs TRBV27 and TRBJ2-7; a possible D gene is TRBD2 (6 bases). With 8 bases removed from V and 0 bases from J, the gap between germline ends came to 11 bases. The CDR3 is 13 amino acids. Per germline, CDR1 MNHEY and CDR2 SMNVEV (reference sequence).

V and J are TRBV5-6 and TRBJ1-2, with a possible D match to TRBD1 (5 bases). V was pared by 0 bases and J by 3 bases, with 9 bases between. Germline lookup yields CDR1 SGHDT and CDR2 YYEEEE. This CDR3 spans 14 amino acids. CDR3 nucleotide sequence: TGTGCCAGCAGCTTGGGACAGCAGTACTATGGCTACACCTTC. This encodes CASSLGQQYYGYTF.

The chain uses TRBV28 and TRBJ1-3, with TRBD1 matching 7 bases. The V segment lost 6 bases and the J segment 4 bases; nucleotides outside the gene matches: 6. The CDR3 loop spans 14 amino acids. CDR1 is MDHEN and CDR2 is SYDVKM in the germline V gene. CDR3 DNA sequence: TGTGCCAGCAGACCGACAGGGTCGGGAAACACCATATATTTT. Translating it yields CASRPTGSGNTIYF.

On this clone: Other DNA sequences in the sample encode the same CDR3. The DNA of the CDR3 is TGTGCCAGCAGTGCCCTAGCGGGAGGATACGAGCAGTACTTC. Protein: CASSALAGGYEQYF. This rearrangement joins TRBV2 to TRBJ2-7, with TRBD2 identical over 11 bases. Germline V gene data show CDR1 as SNHLY and CDR2 as FYNNEI. The ends lost 4 bases at V and 4 bases at J; junction bases unmatched: 3. This CDR3 comprises 14 residues.

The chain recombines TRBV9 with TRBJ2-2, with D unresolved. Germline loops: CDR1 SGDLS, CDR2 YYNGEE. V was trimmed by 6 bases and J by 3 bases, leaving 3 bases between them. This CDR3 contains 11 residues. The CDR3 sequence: CASTYTGELFF. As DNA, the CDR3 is TGTGCCAGCACCTACACCGGGGAGCTGTTTTTT.